This T cell receptor beta chain was recovered during a study of blood T cell repertoires in COVID-19. Background on the study: Whether acute or convalescent, the COVID-19 samples came from the United States, Italy and Spain. From T cells, B-cell-depleted T cells, or PBMCs came the material, which was cDNA or gDNA.

The CDR3 consists of 15 residues. The ends were cut back, 4 bases at V and 2 bases at J, with 14 bases in the middle. Germline lookup yields CDR1 MGHRA and CDR2 YSYEKL. Seattle's cohort entered during active infection and was followed longitudinally. Measured with immunoSEQ multiplex PCR; TCRdb has only the in-frame clones, and not every one. This sample has 300,000 to 400,000 clones, with around nine tenths found just once. Sequenced input: peripheral blood. The clonotype originates from a woman aged 65 to 85 with COVID-19, enrolled during active disease. The V and J genes are TRBV4-1 and TRBJ1-2; D is perhaps TRBD1 (6 bases). As DNA, the CDR3 is TGCGCCAGCAGCCCCCGGGAGGGGGTAAACTATGGCTACACCTTC. This codes for CASSPREGVNYGYTF.